A selection of T cell receptor beta chains follows, all from one sample in a study of shared clonotypes between healthy human individuals. Produced via immunoSEQ multiplex PCR; TCRdb's table is partial and in-frame only. The profile shows under 850,000 clones, 72% of them singletons. Material: memory CD4+ T cells sorted from blood. These receptors were collected from a woman in her twenties or thirties in good health. Each CDR3 is given with its conserved first and last residue. Fields, in order: V gene, clone size, D gene, J gene, CDR3 protein, CDR3 DNA. D genes are given only for firm matches. Clone size is stated in some rows and not others, as once, few, many or a class when expanded.

V gene: TRBV4-1
clone size: .
D gene: .
J gene: TRBJ2-3
CDR3 protein: CASSQVGLGTDTQYF
CDR3 DNA: TGCGCCAGCAGCCAAGTAGGGTTAGGAACGGATACGCAGTATTTT

V gene: TRBV6-6
clone size: .
D gene: .
J gene: TRBJ2-6
CDR3 protein: CATLTATSGANVLTF
CDR3 DNA: TGTGCCACCTTGACGGCGACCTCTGGGGCCAACGTCCTGACTTTC

V gene: TRBV29-1
clone size: .
D gene: TRBD1
J gene: TRBJ2-5
CDR3 protein: CSVRGQVEGETQYF
CDR3 DNA: TGCAGCGTTCGGGGACAGGTAGAGGGAGAGACCCAGTACTTC

V gene: TRBV6-5
clone size: .
D gene: .
J gene: TRBJ1-1
CDR3 protein: CASSPGREMNTEAFF
CDR3 DNA: TGTGCCAGCAGCCCCGGGCGGGAGATGAACACTGAAGCTTTCTTT

V gene: TRBV30
clone size: .
D gene: .
J gene: TRBJ1-4
CDR3 protein: CAWSKRGNEKLFF
CDR3 DNA: TGTGCCTGGAGTAAAAGGGGGAACGAAAAACTGTTTTTT

V gene: TRBV5-4
clone size: once
D gene: TRBD1
J gene: TRBJ1-2
CDR3 protein: CASSLDRGYYGYTF
CDR3 DNA: TGTGCCAGCAGCTTGGACAGGGGGTACTATGGCTACACCTTC

V gene: TRBV4-1
clone size: .
D gene: TRBD1
J gene: TRBJ1-2
CDR3 protein: CASSQASGQATGYTF
CDR3 DNA: TGCGCCAGCAGCCAAGCTTCCGGACAGGCGACGGGCTACACCTTC

V gene: TRBV19
clone size: .
D gene: TRBD2
J gene: TRBJ2-1
CDR3 protein: CASSIDLPGLAGGAYNEQFF
CDR3 DNA: TGTGCCAGTAGTATAGATTTGCCGGGACTAGCGGGAGGCGCTTACAATGAGCAGTTCTTC

V gene: TRBV7-9
clone size: .
D gene: .
J gene: TRBJ1-5
CDR3 protein: CASSLGFGGNQPQHF
CDR3 DNA: TGTGCCAGCAGCTTAGGTTTTGGGGGTAATCAGCCCCAGCATTTT

V gene: TRBV27
clone size: once
D gene: .
J gene: TRBJ1-5
CDR3 protein: CASSSSGDRYSNQPQHF
CDR3 DNA: TGTGCCAGCAGTTCCTCCGGGGACCGATATAGCAATCAGCCCCAGCATTTT

V gene: TRBV6-1
clone size: .
D gene: .
J gene: TRBJ1-2
CDR3 protein: CASRPQGLNYGYTF
CDR3 DNA: TGTGCCAGCAGGCCCCAGGGGTTGAACTATGGCTACACCTTC

V gene: TRBV28
clone size: .
D gene: .
J gene: TRBJ1-5
CDR3 protein: CASSRIRGVGESPQHF
CDR3 DNA: TGTGCCAGCAGTAGAATCAGGGGTGTCGGGGAATCGCCCCAGCATTTT

V gene: TRBV2
clone size: .
D gene: .
J gene: TRBJ1-5
CDR3 protein: CASTYWRDQPQHF
CDR3 DNA: TGTGCCAGCACCTACTGGCGGGATCAGCCCCAGCATTTT

V gene: TRBV9
clone size: .
D gene: .
J gene: TRBJ2-5
CDR3 protein: CASGGSGETQYF
CDR3 DNA: TGTGCCAGTGGAGGATCCGGCGAGACCCAGTACTTC

V gene: TRBV7-9
clone size: .
D gene: TRBD1
J gene: TRBJ2-7
CDR3 protein: CASSFRDRRYYEQYF
CDR3 DNA: TGTGCCAGCAGCTTCCGGGACAGGAGATACTACGAGCAGTACTTC